This TCR beta chain was sequenced during a study of CD8+ T cells in alopecia areata. The study's findings and limits: Clonality in lesional scalp, especially alopecia totalis/universalis, exceeded that of normal scalp. Resident alphabeta T cells of normal skin are also sequenced in scalp samples.

Alopecia areata patients had lesional scalp punch biopsies and peripheral blood taken from them. Germline V lookup: CDR1 PRHDT, CDR2 FYEKMQ (reference sequence). Trimming left V 0 bases short and J 5 bases short, with 10 bases between. The CDR3 loop spans 14 amino acids. Isolated RNA was reverse transcribed into cDNA used as the sequencing template. Here immunoSEQ multiplex PCR was the method, and the copy in TCRdb shows in-frame clones only, minus some. The sample yields tens of thousands of clones, approximately 50% seen once. A note on this clone: The antigen remains unidentified.

The material sequenced was NKG2D-high CD8+ T cells sorted from blood. The chain recombines TRBV13 with TRBJ1-2; D is undetermined. This receptor was obtained from a human donor with alopecia areata. The CDR3 DNA reads TGTGCCAGCAGCTTAGGACCTTCGATGTATGGCTACACCTTC. This encodes CASSLGPSMYGYTF.